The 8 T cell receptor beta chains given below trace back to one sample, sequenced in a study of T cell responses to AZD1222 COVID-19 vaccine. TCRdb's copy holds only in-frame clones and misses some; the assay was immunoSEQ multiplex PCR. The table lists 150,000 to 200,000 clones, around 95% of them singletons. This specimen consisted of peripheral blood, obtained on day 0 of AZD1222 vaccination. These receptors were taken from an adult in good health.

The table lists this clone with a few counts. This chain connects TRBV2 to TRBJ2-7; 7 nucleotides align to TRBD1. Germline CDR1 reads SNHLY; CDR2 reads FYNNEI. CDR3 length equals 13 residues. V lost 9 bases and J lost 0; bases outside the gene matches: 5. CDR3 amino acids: CASSTGSSYEQYF. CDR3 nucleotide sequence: TGTGCCAGTTCGACAGGGAGCTCCTACGAGCAGTACTTC.

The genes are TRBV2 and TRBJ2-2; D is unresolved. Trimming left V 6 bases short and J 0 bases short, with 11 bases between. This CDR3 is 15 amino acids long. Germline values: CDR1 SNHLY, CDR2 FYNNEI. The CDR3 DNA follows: TGTGCCAGCAGCGAATCGGGCGCGAACACCGGGGAGCTGTTTTTT. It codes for CASSESGANTGELFF.

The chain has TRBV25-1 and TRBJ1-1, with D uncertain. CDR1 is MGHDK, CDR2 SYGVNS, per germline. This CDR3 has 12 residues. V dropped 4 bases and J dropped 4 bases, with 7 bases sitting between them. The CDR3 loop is CASSGAGTEAFF. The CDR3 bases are TGTGCCAGCAGTGGAGCGGGCACTGAAGCTTTCTTT. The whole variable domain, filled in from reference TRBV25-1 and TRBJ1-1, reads EADIYQTPRYLVIGTGKKITLECSQTMGHDKMYWYQQDPGMELHLIHYSYGVNSTEKGDLSSESTVSRIRTEHFPLTLESARPSHTSQYLCASSGAGTEAFFGQGTRLTVV.

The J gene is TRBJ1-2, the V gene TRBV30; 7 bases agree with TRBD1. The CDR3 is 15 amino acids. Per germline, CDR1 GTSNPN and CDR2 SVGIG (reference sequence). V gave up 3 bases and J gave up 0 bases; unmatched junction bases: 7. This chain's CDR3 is CAWREQGQANYGYTF. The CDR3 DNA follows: TGTGCCTGGAGAGAACAGGGGCAAGCTAACTATGGCTACACCTTC. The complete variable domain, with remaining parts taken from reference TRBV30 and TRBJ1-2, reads SQTIHQWPATLVQPVGSPLSLECTVEGTSNPNLYWYRQAAGRGLQLLFYSVGIGQISSEVPQNLSASRPQDRQFILSSKKLLLSDSGFYLCAWREQGQANYGYTFGSGTRLTVV.

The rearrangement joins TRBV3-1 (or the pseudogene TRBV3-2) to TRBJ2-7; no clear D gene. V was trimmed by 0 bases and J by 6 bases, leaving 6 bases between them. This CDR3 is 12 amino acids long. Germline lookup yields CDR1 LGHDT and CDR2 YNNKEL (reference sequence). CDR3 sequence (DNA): TGTGCCAGCAGCCAAGAAGCACTCGAGCAGTACTTC. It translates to CASSQEALEQYF.

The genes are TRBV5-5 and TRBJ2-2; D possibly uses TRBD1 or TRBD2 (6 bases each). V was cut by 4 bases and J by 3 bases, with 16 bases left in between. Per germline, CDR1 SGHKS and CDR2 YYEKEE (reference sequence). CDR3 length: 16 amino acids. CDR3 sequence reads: CASSTRGTGDTGELFF. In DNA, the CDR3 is TGTGCCAGCAGCACCAGGGGCACGGGGGACACCGGGGAGCTGTTTTTT. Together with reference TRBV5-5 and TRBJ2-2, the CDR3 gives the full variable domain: DAGVTQSPTHLIKTRGQQVTLRCSPISGHKSVSWYQQVLGQGPQFIFQYYEKEERGRGNFPDRFSARQFPNYSSELNVNALLLGDSALYLCASSTRGTGDTGELFFGEGSRLTVL.

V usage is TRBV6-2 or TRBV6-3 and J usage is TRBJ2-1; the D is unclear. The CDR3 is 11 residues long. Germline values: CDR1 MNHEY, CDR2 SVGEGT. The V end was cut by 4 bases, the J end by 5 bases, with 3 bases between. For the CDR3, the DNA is TGTGCCAGCAGTTTCGACAATGAGCAGTTCTTC. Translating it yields CASSFDNEQFF.

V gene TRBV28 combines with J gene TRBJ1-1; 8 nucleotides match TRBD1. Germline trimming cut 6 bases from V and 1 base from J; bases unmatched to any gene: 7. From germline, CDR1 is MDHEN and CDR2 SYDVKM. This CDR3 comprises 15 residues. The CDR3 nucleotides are TGTGCCAGCAGCTCTGAAGGGACAGGGAACACTGAAGCTTTCTTT. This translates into CASSSEGTGNTEAFF.